The rows below give T cell receptor beta chains drawn from one sample of a study of blood T cell repertoires in COVID-19. The data were produced by immunoSEQ multiplex PCR, yet TCRdb's version contains in-frame clones alone and is incomplete. The sample contains roughly 48,000 clones, 85% to 95% of which appear only once. Sequenced input: peripheral blood. The receptor set was obtained from a man aged 60-69 years with COVID-19, enrolled during active disease. The CDR3 runs from the conserved cysteine through the conserved F or W.

J gene: TRBJ1-2; V gene: TRBV19; CDR3 protein: CASSVTEASYGYTF
J gene: TRBJ2-3; V gene: TRBV18; CDR3 protein: CASSPLLLAGGVTDTQYF
J gene: TRBJ1-2; V gene: TRBV30; CDR3 protein: CAWSVGSQGYGYTF
J gene: TRBJ2-3; V gene: TRBV9; CDR3 protein: CASSVDASDTQYF
J gene: TRBJ1-1; V gene: TRBV30; CDR3 protein: CAWSRQENTEAFF
J gene: TRBJ2-1; V gene: TRBV27; CDR3 protein: CASSPQTGTGGWNEQFF
J gene: TRBJ2-2; V gene: TRBV7-3; CDR3 protein: CASSSGSNTGELFF
J gene: TRBJ1-5; V gene: TRBV4-3; CDR3 protein: CASSQEYNQPQHF
J gene: TRBJ1-2; V gene: TRBV6-5; CDR3 protein: CASRNDRGSNYGYTF
J gene: TRBJ1-1; V gene: TRBV7-8; CDR3 protein: CASSRTGQVGTEAFF
J gene: TRBJ1-1; V gene: TRBV18; CDR3 protein: CASSPQDTEAFF
J gene: TRBJ2-1; V gene: TRBV11-3; CDR3 protein: CASSSGLAGNNEQFF
J gene: TRBJ1-4; V gene: TRBV3-1/TRBV3-2; CDR3 protein: CASRSPGDREKLFF
J gene: TRBJ1-6; V gene: TRBV2; CDR3 protein: CASSGADNYNSPLHF
J gene: TRBJ2-1; V gene: TRBV5-6; CDR3 protein: CASSSGKRGGYNEQFF
J gene: TRBJ1-6; V gene: TRBV27; CDR3 protein: CASSFQNSPLHF
J gene: TRBJ1-1; V gene: TRBV19; CDR3 protein: CASSPQGLGTEAFF
J gene: TRBJ1-1; V gene: TRBV28; CDR3 protein: CASSPVGQGFTEAFF
J gene: TRBJ2-6; V gene: TRBV7-6; CDR3 protein: CASSIQGWSSGANVLTF
J gene: TRBJ2-3; V gene: TRBV7-6; CDR3 protein: CASSVAGGPGDTQYF
J gene: TRBJ2-7; V gene: TRBV11-3; CDR3 protein: CASSLESGTTYEQYF
J gene: TRBJ1-4; V gene: TRBV7-2; CDR3 protein: CASSLAPDRGEKLFF
J gene: TRBJ1-4; V gene: TRBV9; CDR3 protein: CASSVDGRYDEKLFF
J gene: TRBJ2-7; V gene: TRBV6-5; CDR3 protein: CASSYDRAYEQYF
J gene: TRBJ1-2; V gene: TRBV4-3; CDR3 protein: CASSQDAGTQGGNGYTF
J gene: TRBJ2-1; V gene: TRBV3-1/TRBV3-2; CDR3 protein: CASSQDSYSARVDEQFF
J gene: TRBJ2-1; V gene: TRBV19; CDR3 protein: CASSIDGGLGYNEQFF
J gene: TRBJ2-1; V gene: TRBV29-1; CDR3 protein: CSVTNPDGFTSQNEQFF
J gene: TRBJ1-5; V gene: TRBV5-6; CDR3 protein: CASSSRGAAQPQHF
J gene: TRBJ2-2; V gene: TRBV15; CDR3 protein: CATSRARGQGATGELFF
J gene: TRBJ1-4; V gene: TRBV7-9; CDR3 protein: CASSSGTGTVTNEKLFF
J gene: TRBJ1-5; V gene: TRBV7-8; CDR3 protein: CASSRTGQGQPQHF
J gene: TRBJ2-1; V gene: TRBV10-2; CDR3 protein: CALGTSGGNEQFF
J gene: TRBJ1-1; V gene: TRBV7-3; CDR3 protein: CASSSQGTNTEAFF
J gene: TRBJ1-5; V gene: TRBV18; CDR3 protein: CASSPGSQGFEPQHF
J gene: TRBJ2-1; V gene: TRBV19; CDR3 protein: CATLSGGTYNEQFF
J gene: TRBJ2-4; V gene: TRBV3-1/TRBV3-2; CDR3 protein: CASSQAGGRNIQYF
J gene: TRBJ2-1; V gene: TRBV5-1; CDR3 protein: CASSLGIAGVYNEQFF
J gene: TRBJ2-7; V gene: TRBV2; CDR3 protein: CASSLTSGPTYEQYF
J gene: TRBJ1-5; V gene: TRBV24-1; CDR3 protein: CATSDSSQPQHF
J gene: TRBJ2-1; V gene: TRBV6-1; CDR3 protein: CASSVLAGGPGYNEQFF
J gene: TRBJ1-6; V gene: TRBV27; CDR3 protein: CASSSSGTGYSPLHF
J gene: TRBJ2-7; V gene: TRBV5-1; CDR3 protein: CASSLGLAGGVQGEQYF
J gene: TRBJ2-2; V gene: TRBV6-2/TRBV6-3; CDR3 protein: CASSYWSWGGRGQTNTGELFF
J gene: TRBJ1-1; V gene: TRBV5-4; CDR3 protein: CASRSGTLEAFF
J gene: TRBJ2-1; V gene: TRBV9; CDR3 protein: CASSVLFYEQFF
J gene: TRBJ1-2; V gene: TRBV30; CDR3 protein: CAWSRDRPYGYTF
J gene: TRBJ1-5; V gene: TRBV28; CDR3 protein: CASRQRGDRVSNQPQHF
J gene: TRBJ2-7; V gene: TRBV7-3; CDR3 protein: CASSLPPGLAGPTFSYEQYF
J gene: TRBJ1-6; V gene: TRBV6-5; CDR3 protein: CASSLRPTGQPLHF
J gene: TRBJ1-2; V gene: TRBV3-1/TRBV3-2; CDR3 protein: CAAGTALNYGYTF
J gene: TRBJ1-2; V gene: TRBV5-5; CDR3 protein: CASSLRSGIGGYTF